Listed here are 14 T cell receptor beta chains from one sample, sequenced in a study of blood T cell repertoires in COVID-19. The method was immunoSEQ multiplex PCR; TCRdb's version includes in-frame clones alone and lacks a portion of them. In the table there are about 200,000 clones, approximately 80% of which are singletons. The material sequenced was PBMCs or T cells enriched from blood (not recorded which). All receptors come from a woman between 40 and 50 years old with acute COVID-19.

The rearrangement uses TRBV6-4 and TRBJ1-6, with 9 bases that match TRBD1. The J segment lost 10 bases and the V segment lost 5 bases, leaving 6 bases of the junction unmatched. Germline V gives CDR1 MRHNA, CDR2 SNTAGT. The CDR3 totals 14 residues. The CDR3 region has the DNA TGTGCCAGCAGTCACAGACAGGGGGACTCACCCCTCCACTTT. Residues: CASSHRQGDSPLHF.

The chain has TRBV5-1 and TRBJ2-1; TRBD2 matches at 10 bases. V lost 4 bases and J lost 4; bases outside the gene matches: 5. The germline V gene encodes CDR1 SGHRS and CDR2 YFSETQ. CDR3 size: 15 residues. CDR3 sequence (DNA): TGCGCCAGCAGCCAACTAGCGGGGCGATACAATGAGCAGTTCTTC. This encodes CASSQLAGRYNEQFF.

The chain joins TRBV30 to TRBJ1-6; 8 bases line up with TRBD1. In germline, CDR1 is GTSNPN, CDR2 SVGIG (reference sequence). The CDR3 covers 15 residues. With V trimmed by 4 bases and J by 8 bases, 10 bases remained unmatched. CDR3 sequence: CAWTPRLDRDSPLHF. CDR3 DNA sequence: TGTGCCTGGACCCCGCGCTTGGACAGGGATTCACCCCTCCACTTT.

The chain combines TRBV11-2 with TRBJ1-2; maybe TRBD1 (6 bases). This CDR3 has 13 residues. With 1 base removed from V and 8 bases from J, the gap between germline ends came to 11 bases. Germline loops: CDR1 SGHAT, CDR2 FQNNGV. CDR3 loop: CASSLVYRDGYTF. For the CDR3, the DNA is TGTGCCAGCAGCTTAGTATACAGGGACGGCTACACCTTC. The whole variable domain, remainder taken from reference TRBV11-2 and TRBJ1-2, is EAGVAQSPRYKIIEKRQSVAFWCNPISGHATLYWYQQILGQGPKLLIQFQNNGVVDDSQLPKDRFSAERLKGVDSTLKIQPAKLEDSAVYLCASSLVYRDGYTFGSGTRLTVV.

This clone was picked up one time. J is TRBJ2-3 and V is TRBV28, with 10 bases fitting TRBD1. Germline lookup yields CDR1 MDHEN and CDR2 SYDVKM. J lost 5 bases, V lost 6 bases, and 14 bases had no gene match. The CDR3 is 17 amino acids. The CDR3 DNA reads TGTGCCAGCAGCTCCTTGTTAGGGACAGGGGCCAAAGATACGCAGTATTTT. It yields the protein CASSSLLGTGAKDTQYF.

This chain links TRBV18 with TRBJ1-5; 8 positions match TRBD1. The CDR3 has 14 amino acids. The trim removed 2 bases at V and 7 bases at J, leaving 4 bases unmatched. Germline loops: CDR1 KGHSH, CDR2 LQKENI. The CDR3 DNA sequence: TGTGCCAGCTCACCAGGACAGGGCTCCCAGCCCCAGCATTTT. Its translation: CASSPGQGSQPQHF.

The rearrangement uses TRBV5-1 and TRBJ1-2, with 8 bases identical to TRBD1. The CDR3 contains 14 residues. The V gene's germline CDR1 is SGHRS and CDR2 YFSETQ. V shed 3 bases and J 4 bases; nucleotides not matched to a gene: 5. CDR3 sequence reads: CASSSGTGGYGYTF. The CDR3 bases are TGCGCCAGCAGCTCGGGTACAGGGGGCTATGGCTACACCTTC.

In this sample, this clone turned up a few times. Written as DNA, the CDR3 is TGTGCCAGCAGGCCCACGTCGGCCGGGGAGCTGTTTTTT. Translated, it gives CASRPTSAGELFF. V gene TRBV12-3 or TRBV12-4 combines with J gene TRBJ2-2; no clear D. CDR3 length equals 13 residues. Trimming shortened V by 6 bases and J by 6 bases, and 11 bases separated the two germline ends.

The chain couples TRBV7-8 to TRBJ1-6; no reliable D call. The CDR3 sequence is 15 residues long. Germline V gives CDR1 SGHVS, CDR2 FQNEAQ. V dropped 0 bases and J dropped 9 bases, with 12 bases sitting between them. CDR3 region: CASSLARIGGSPLHF. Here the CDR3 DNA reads TGTGCCAGCAGCTTAGCAAGAATCGGTGGTTCACCCCTCCACTTT.

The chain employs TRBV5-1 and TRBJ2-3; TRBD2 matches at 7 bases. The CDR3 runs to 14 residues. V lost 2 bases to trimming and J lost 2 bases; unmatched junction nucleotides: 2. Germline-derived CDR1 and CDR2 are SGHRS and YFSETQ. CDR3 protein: CASSFQRDTDTQYF. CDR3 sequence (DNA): TGCGCCAGCAGCTTCCAGCGGGACACAGATACGCAGTATTTT.

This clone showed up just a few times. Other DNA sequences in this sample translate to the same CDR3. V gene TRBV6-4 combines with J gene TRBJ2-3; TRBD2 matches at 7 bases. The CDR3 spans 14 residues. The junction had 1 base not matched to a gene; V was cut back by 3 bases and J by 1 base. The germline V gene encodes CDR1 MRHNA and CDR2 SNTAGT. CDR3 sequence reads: CASSEAGGTDTQYF. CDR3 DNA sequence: TGTGCCAGCAGTGAGGCGGGAGGCACAGATACGCAGTATTTT.

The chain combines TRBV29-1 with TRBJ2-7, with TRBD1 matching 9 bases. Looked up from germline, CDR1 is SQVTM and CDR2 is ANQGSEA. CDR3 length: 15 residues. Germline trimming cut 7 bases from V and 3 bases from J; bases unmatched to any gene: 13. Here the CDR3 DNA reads TGCAGCGCTCTGAAGGATGGACAGGGGTTCTACGAGCAGTACTTC. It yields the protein CSALKDGQGFYEQYF.

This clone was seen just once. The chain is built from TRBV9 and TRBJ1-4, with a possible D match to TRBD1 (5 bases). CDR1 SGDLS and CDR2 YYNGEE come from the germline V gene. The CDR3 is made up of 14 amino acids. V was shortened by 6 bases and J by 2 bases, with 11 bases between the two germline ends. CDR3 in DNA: TGTGCCAGCAATGGGAGGGGCACTAATGAAAAACTGTTTTTT. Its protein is CASNGRGTNEKLFF.

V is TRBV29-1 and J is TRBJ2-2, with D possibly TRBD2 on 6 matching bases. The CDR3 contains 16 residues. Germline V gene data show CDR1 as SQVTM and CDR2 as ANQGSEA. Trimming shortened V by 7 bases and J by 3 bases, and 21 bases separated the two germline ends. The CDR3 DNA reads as TGCAGCGCCTTAGGTACTAGCTGGCGGTACACCGGGGAGCTGTTTTTT. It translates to CSALGTSWRYTGELFF.